These 3 T cell receptor beta chains came from one sample sequenced in a study of molecular identifiers for immune sequencing clone quantification. Via MiXCR, TCRdb re-called the PCR reads, giving one row per CDR3 protein. The sample consists of more than 300,000 distinct CDR3 sequences, about a fifth of them appearing once. Sequenced material: naive CD8+ T cells from blood, with Jurkat cell RNA spiked in. As for subset: FACS-sorted CD8+CD4-CCR7+CD45RA+ naive T cells. The receptors here all came from a human donor in good health. Some libraries in this study had Jurkat cell RNA spiked in.

This clonotype was picked up a small number of times. V and J are TRBV14 and TRBJ2-7; 7 nucleotides align to TRBD1. J was trimmed by 9 bases and V by 8 bases; bases with no gene match: 13. The CDR3 extends over 13 amino acids. CDR1 and CDR2 (germline): SGHDN, FVKESK. The CDR3 region is CASGPDRTGGQYF. The CDR3 DNA reads as TGTGCCAGCGGACCGGACAGGACGGGCGGGCAGTACTTC.

This clonotype has at least ten counts. Its ends do not fully match the called genes, so a read error is possible. V gene TRBV7-2 combines with J gene TRBJ2-4, with TRBD1 matching 9 bases. The CDR3 contains 12 residues. In germline, CDR1 is SGHTA, CDR2 FQGNSA. CDR3 DNA sequence: TGTGCCAGCAGCTTAGAGTCCGGACAGGGGCACTTC. It specifies CASSLESGQGHF.

This clonotype showed up many times. V and J are TRBV7-6 and TRBJ2-2; D may be TRBD1 (5 bases). The V and J ends lost 1 base and 4 bases respectively, with 19 bases between them. Germline V gene sequence: CDR1 SGHVS, CDR2 FNYEAQ. There are 18 residues in the CDR3. For the CDR3, the DNA is TGTGCCAGCAGCTTAGTCAGGGCAGGGCCCGCGGTCACCGGGGAGCTGTTTTTT. Its protein is CASSLVRAGPAVTGELFF.